Shown below are 21 T cell receptor beta chains from a single sample sequenced in a study. TCRdb reanalysed the 5' RACE reads using MiXCR and keeps one entry per CDR3 protein. The sample lists about 59,000 distinct CDR3 sequences; more than 20% were seen once. Cells sorted as Tregs were CD4+, CD25+ and CD127-/low. The sequenced material came from tumor-infiltrating Tregs sorted from the breast tumor. Receptors were obtained from a female donor with breast cancer.

The V call is TRBV9, the J call TRBJ1-1, with a possible D match to TRBD1 (6 bases). This CDR3 comprises 15 residues. Germline V gene data show CDR1 as SGDLS and CDR2 as YYNGEE. V was pared by 4 bases and J by 0 bases, with 13 bases between. CDR3 in amino acids: CASSISGTLNTEAFF. In DNA, the CDR3 is TGTGCCAGCAGCATATCCGGGACATTGAACACTGAAGCTTTCTTT.

There are a few counts of this clonotype. V usage is TRBV7-2 and J usage is TRBJ2-5; perhaps TRBD2 as D (6 bases). The germline V gene has CDR1 SGHTA and CDR2 FQGNSA. The CDR3 length is 17 residues. With 2 bases removed from V and 5 bases from J, the gap between germline ends came to 21 bases. CDR3 DNA: TGTGCCAGCAGCTTATTCCTATCCCGGGAGTTCACGGAGACCCAGTACTTC. It is translated as CASSLFLSREFTETQYF.

About this clonotype itself: Given a much more abundant clone one base away, this may be a read error. The CDR3 region is CASNLVSGEGYTF. As DNA, the CDR3 is TGCGCCAGCAACTTGGTCTCGGGGGAGGGCTACACCTTC. The chain joins TRBV5-1 to TRBJ1-2; a possible D gene is TRBD1 (5 bases). CDR1 and CDR2 from the germline V gene are SGHRS and YFSETQ. CDR3 length: 13 residues.

J is TRBJ2-1 and V is TRBV9; no clear D. The ends were cut back, 4 bases at V and 4 bases at J, with 9 bases in the middle. This CDR3 comprises 13 residues. The germline CDR1 and CDR2 sequences are SGDLS and YYNGEE. CDR3 sequence: CASSPESYNEQFF. The CDR3 nucleotides read TGTGCCAGCAGCCCTGAATCGTACAATGAGCAGTTCTTC.

The CDR3 sequence: CASSWGIRTQYF. DNA of the CDR3: TGTGCCAGCAGCTGGGGAATCAGGACCCAGTACTTC. The chain links TRBV5-6 to TRBJ2-5; D not certain. Trimming removed 3 bases from V and 7 bases from J, with 10 bases in between. Germline V gives CDR1 SGHDT, CDR2 YYEEEE. The CDR3 has 12 amino acids.

This clonotype was observed once. This sequence joins TRBV7-9 and TRBJ2-1; D perhaps matches TRBD2 (6 bases). Germline CDR1 reads SEHNR; CDR2 reads FQNEAQ (reference sequence). The CDR3 has 15 residues. Trimming removed 6 bases from V and 4 bases from J, with 16 bases in between. CDR3 nucleotides: TGTGCCAGCAGTGTTGCTCGGGGGACTTACAATGAGCAGTTCTTC. Its translation is CASSVARGTYNEQFF.

The V and J genes are TRBV29-1 and TRBJ2-7; possibly TRBD1 for D (5 bases). The V end lost 2 bases, the J end lost 2 bases, and 13 bases lay between the germline ends. This CDR3 is 14 amino acids long. Germline lookup yields CDR1 SQVTM and CDR2 ANQGSEA. The CDR3 region has the DNA TGCAGCGTTGAACTGGGGCCCCGGCCCTACGAGCAGTACTTC. Residues: CSVELGPRPYEQYF.

The rearrangement uses TRBV4-1 and TRBJ2-2, with TRBD1 matching 10 bases. J lost 5 bases, V lost 3 bases, and 15 bases had no gene match. The CDR3 is 19 residues long. In germline, CDR1 is MGHRA, CDR2 YSYEKL. The CDR3 nucleotides are TGCGCCAGCAGCCATGATCTGACGGGACAGGGGAAAGGAACCGGGGAGCTGTTTTTT. Its protein product is CASSHDLTGQGKGTGELFF.

The chain uses TRBV24-1 and TRBJ1-5; D gene ambiguous. Germline V gene lookup returns CDR1 KGHDR and CDR2 SFDVKD. The CDR3 is 15 residues long. Trimming removed 4 bases at V and 10 bases at J, with 19 bases between. The chain's CDR3 is CATSDSDGEQKPQHF. The CDR3 DNA reads as TGTGCCACCAGTGACTCCGACGGGGAGCAGAAACCCCAGCATTTT.

The V call is TRBV6-2 or TRBV6-3, the J call TRBJ2-6; D not resolved. The CDR3 is made up of 14 amino acids. Germline V gene lookup returns CDR1 MNHEY and CDR2 SVGEGT. Deletions cut 7 bases from V and 0 bases from J, with 7 bases between. The CDR3 loop is CASIRSSGANVLTF. The CDR3 bases are TGTGCCAGCATCCGGAGCTCTGGGGCCAACGTCCTGACTTTC.

This clonotype was seen many times. The rearrangement uses TRBV6-2 or TRBV6-3 and TRBJ1-1, with 8 bases identical to TRBD1. The CDR3 runs 14 residues. V lost 6 bases and J lost 4; bases outside the gene matches: 7. From germline, CDR1 is MNHEY and CDR2 SVGEGT. The DNA for the CDR3 is TGTGCCAGCAGCCGCTTCACAGGGGGCACTGAAGCTTTCTTT. It is translated as CASSRFTGGTEAFF.

This clonotype has only a few counts. The chain combines TRBV11-3 with TRBJ2-3; 10 bases fit TRBD2. The CDR3 is 20 residues long. Germline CDR1 is SGHNT and CDR2 is YENEEA. Germline trimming cut 5 bases from V and 6 bases from J; bases unmatched to any gene: 23. The CDR3 DNA is TGTGCCAGCAGCGACCGGACTAGCGGATTTTCCCTTCGAGAAAAGGATACGCAGTATTTT. Encoded protein: CASSDRTSGFSLREKDTQYF.

This clonotype was counted ten times or more. V usage is TRBV18 and J usage is TRBJ1-4; TRBD1 aligns across 11 bases. J lost 6 bases, V lost 3 bases, and 0 bases had no gene match. The CDR3 is made up of 14 amino acids. Germline CDR1 is KGHSH and CDR2 is LQKENI. The CDR3 nucleotides are TGTGCCAGCTCACCGGGACAGGGGGATGAAAAACTGTTTTTT. This sequence encodes CASSPGQGDEKLFF. Complete variable domain (other parts from reference TRBV18 and TRBJ1-4): NAGVMQNPRHLVRRRGQEARLRCSPMKGHSHVYWYRQLPEEGLKFMVYLQKENIIDESGMPKERFSAEFPKEGPSILRIQQVVRGDSAAYFCASSPGQGDEKLFFGSGTQLSVL.

The rearrangement links TRBV27 to TRBJ2-1; tentatively, D is TRBD2 (7 bases). V was clipped by 6 bases and J by 9 bases, with 15 bases between them. The CDR3 consists of 13 residues. Per the germline V gene, CDR1 is MNHEY and CDR2 is SMNVEV (reference sequence). The CDR3 DNA reads TGTGCCAGCAGGCCCCAAGGGGGGGGTGAGCAGTTCTTC. The encoded protein is CASRPQGGGEQFF.

This clonotype has a count of ten or more. The CDR3, as DNA: TGCAGTGCTAGAAGTGGGATATTGAGCACAGATACGCAGTATTTT. Translated, it gives CSARSGILSTDTQYF. This sequence joins TRBV20-1 and TRBJ2-3; D remains ambiguous. The germline gives CDR1 DFQATT, CDR2 SNEGSKA (reference sequence). Between the trimmed V and J ends, which lost 2 bases and 0 bases, there was a span of 12 bases. The CDR3 is 15 amino acids.

CDR3 loop: CASRRIATNEKLFF. DNA for the CDR3: TGTGCCAGCAGGAGAATTGCAACTAATGAAAAACTGTTTTTT. The chain has TRBV2 and TRBJ1-4, with D unresolved. V was cut by 6 bases and J by 0 bases, with 8 bases left in between. CDR3 length equals 14 residues. Per the germline V gene, CDR1 is SNHLY and CDR2 is FYNNEI.

This clonotype was detected ten times or more. The V and J genes are TRBV3-1 and TRBJ2-3, with D perhaps TRBD2 (5 bases). The CDR3 sequence is 11 residues long. Trimming took 8 bases from V and 4 from J, leaving 7 bases between them. Germline CDR1 is LGHDT and CDR2 is YNNKEL (reference sequence). This chain's CDR3 is CASRGPDTQYF. The CDR3 region has the DNA TGTGCCAGCCGAGGGCCAGATACGCAGTATTTT.

This clonotype was observed a few times. The genes are TRBV25-1 and TRBJ2-3; no clear D. The length of the CDR3 is 15 residues. Trimming took 6 bases from V and 5 from J, leaving 18 bases between them. From germline, CDR1 is MGHDK and CDR2 SYGVNS. The CDR3 spells CASSPYDTLGDTQYF. DNA for the CDR3: TGTGCCAGCAGCCCCTATGACACCCTAGGAGATACGCAGTATTTT.

The chain joins TRBV5-1 to TRBJ1-1, with TRBD1 identical over 9 bases. This CDR3 has 18 residues. Germline V lookup: CDR1 SGHRS, CDR2 YFSETQ. The junction had 16 bases not matched to a gene; V was cut back by 0 bases and J by 7 bases. In nucleotides, the CDR3 is TGCGCCAGCAGCTTGGAGAGCCTACAGGGGGCATTTAGCCGTGAAGCTTTCTTT. Encoded protein: CASSLESLQGAFSREAFF.

This chain uses TRBV20-1 with TRBJ2-3; perhaps TRBD2 as D (6 bases). This CDR3 region has 14 residues. Germline V gene sequence: CDR1 DFQATT, CDR2 SNEGSKA (reference sequence). The germline V and J ends were trimmed by 8 bases and 5 bases, with 20 bases remaining between them. CDR3 loop: CSTIGTFRGDTQYF. CDR3 DNA sequence: TGCAGTACAATAGGGACTTTCAGAGGAGATACGCAGTATTTT.

There are many counts of this clonotype. The chain uses TRBV5-1 and TRBJ2-5; TRBD1 matches 7 bases. Looked up from germline, CDR1 is SGHRS and CDR2 is YFSETQ. The CDR3 sequence is 14 residues long. V shed 4 bases and J 5 bases; nucleotides not matched to a gene: 8. The CDR3: CASSPRTGDETQYF. The CDR3 nucleotides read TGCGCCAGCAGCCCCCGCACAGGGGACGAGACCCAGTACTTC.